This TCR beta chain was found in a study of blood T cell repertoires in COVID-19. Study details: The samples span acute and convalescent COVID-19 from the United States, Italy and Spain. The cDNA or gDNA used as material had been derived from T cells, B-cell-depleted T cells, or PBMCs.

Germline CDR1 reads SGHNT; CDR2 reads YENEEA. The CDR3 sequence is 12 residues long. The ends were cut back, 5 bases at V and 6 bases at J, with 11 bases in the middle. Original analysis: Scientists estimated how many nucleated cells there were by amplifying reference gene primers. The protocol was immunoSEQ multiplex PCR, while the TCRdb copy is restricted to in-frame clones and leaves out a portion. Clonal size and the V and J genes are those of that table, whereas D and trimming came from the DNA. Among about 50,000 clones, roughly nine tenths were seen once, and the ten largest hold 6.2%. The clonotype originates from a man aged 40-55 years with acute or convalescent COVID-19. The V gene is TRBV11-3, the J gene TRBJ2-7; possibly TRBD1 for D (6 bases). The sample comprised peripheral blood. This chain's CDR3 is CASSQGWSEQYF. The CDR3 DNA sequence: TGTGCCAGCAGCCAGGGGTGGAGCGAGCAGTACTTC.